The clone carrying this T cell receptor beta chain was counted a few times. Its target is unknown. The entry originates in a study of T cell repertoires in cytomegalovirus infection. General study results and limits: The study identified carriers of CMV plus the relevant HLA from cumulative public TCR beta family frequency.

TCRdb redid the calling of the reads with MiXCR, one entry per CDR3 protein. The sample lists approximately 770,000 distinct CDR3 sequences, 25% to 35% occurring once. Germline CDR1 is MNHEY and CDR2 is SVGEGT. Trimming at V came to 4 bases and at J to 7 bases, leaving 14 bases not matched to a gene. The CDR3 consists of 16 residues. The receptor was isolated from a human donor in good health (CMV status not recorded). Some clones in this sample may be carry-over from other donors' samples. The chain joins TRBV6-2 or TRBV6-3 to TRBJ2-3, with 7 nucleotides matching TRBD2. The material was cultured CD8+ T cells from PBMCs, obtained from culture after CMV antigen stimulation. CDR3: CASSFSGPESFYTQYF. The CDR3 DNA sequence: TGTGCCAGCAGTTTTAGCGGGCCCGAGAGTTTTTATACGCAGTATTTT.